The 11 T cell receptor beta chains given below trace back to one sample, sequenced in a study of T cells in localized non-small cell lung cancer. TCRdb keeps only in-frame clones here, not all; method: immunoSEQ multiplex PCR. The profile shows about 48,000 clones, 70% to 80% of them singletons. Material: peripheral blood, obtained before any cancer treatment. The receptors were sampled from a man aged 40 to 70 with stage I squamous cell lung carcinoma.

The chain has TRBV5-1 and TRBJ1-1, with a weak D call TRBD1 (5 bases). This CDR3 is built from 15 residues. The V gene lost 4 bases and the J gene lost 2 bases, with 15 bases spanning the gap. Germline CDR1 reads SGHRS; CDR2 reads YFSETQ. CDR3 bases: TGCGCCAGCAGCCAAAGTGGACACCCAAACACTGAAGCTTTCTTT. Its protein is CASSQSGHPNTEAFF.

J is TRBJ1-1 and V is TRBV11-2; the match to TRBD1 covers 7 bases. J gave up 9 bases and V 1 base, and 5 bases lay outside the gene matches. The CDR3 contains 13 residues. Germline values: CDR1 SGHAT, CDR2 FQNNGV. The CDR3 bases are TGTGCCAGCAGCTTAGCCAGGGGGATCCAAGCTTTCTTT. It translates to CASSLARGIQAFF.

This clone has more than one count but fewer than ten. The chain joins TRBV4-2 to TRBJ2-5, with a possible D match to TRBD2 (5 bases). V was shortened by 2 bases and J by 2 bases, with 12 bases between the two germline ends. The V gene's germline CDR1 is LGHNA and CDR2 YNFKEQ. The CDR3 sequence is 15 residues long. The CDR3 bases are TGTGCCAGCAGCCAAACACTAGAGGCGCAAGAGACCCAGTACTTC. Translation: CASSQTLEAQETQYF.

The chain employs TRBV15 and TRBJ1-4; D ambiguous. Germline V gene lookup returns CDR1 LNHNV and CDR2 YYDKDF (reference sequence). The CDR3 has 15 amino acids. V lost 8 bases and J 3 bases, leaving 16 bases between the germline ends. The CDR3 nucleotides read TGTGCCACCGAAAGAGGAGGATTGGCTAATGAAAAACTGTTTTTT. It encodes CATERGGLANEKLFF.

The rearrangement links TRBV9 to TRBJ2-7; D is ambiguous. This CDR3 spans 14 amino acids. Trimming cost V 2 bases and J 2 bases, with 11 bases left between them. CDR1 is SGDLS, CDR2 YYNGEE, per germline. In DNA, the CDR3 is TGTGCCAGCAGCGTCAGGTCGTCAGCCTACGAGCAGTACTTC. It is translated as CASSVRSSAYEQYF.

The chain couples TRBV10-3 to TRBJ2-3; TRBD2 is a possible D gene (5 bases). V was pared by 6 bases and J by 7 bases, with 11 bases between. Germline lookup yields CDR1 ENHRY and CDR2 SYGVKD. CDR3 length: 12 amino acids. The CDR3 here is CAISPDSHTQYF. The CDR3 DNA reads as TGTGCCATCAGCCCGGACTCGCATACGCAGTATTTT.

The chain uses TRBV27 and TRBJ2-3; 10 bases are a match to TRBD1. Germline assignment: CDR1 MNHEY and CDR2 SMNVEV (reference sequence). V lost 8 bases to trimming and J lost 4 bases; unmatched junction nucleotides: 9. This CDR3 has 15 residues. CDR3 in DNA: TGTGCCAGCTGGAGGGACAGGGGATTTTCAGATACGCAGTATTTT. Its translation is CASWRDRGFSDTQYF.

The chain combines TRBV14 with TRBJ2-3; D may be TRBD1 or TRBD2 (5 bases each). The germline V gene encodes CDR1 SGHDN and CDR2 FVKESK. The length of the CDR3 is 16 residues. Trimming cost V 0 bases and J 0 bases, with 10 bases left between them. CDR3 DNA sequence: TGTGCCAGCAGCCAAGATACGGGGCTGAGCACAGATACGCAGTATTTT. The encoded protein is CASSQDTGLSTDTQYF.

This clone was found a few times. The genes are TRBV28 and TRBJ1-1; no clear D gene. V lost 2 bases to trimming and J lost 8 bases, with 9 bases between them. Germline CDR1 and CDR2: MDHEN and SYDVKM. The CDR3 loop spans 12 amino acids. Written as DNA, the CDR3 is TGTGCCAGCAGTTTAACATCCAGGGAAGCTTTCTTT. It codes for CASSLTSREAFF.

The chain is built from TRBV6-1 and TRBJ2-7; 7 positions agree with TRBD1. This CDR3 region has 15 residues. Germline CDR1 reads MNHNS; CDR2 reads SASEGT. J lost 4 bases, V lost 3 bases, and 9 bases had no gene match. CDR3 residues: CASSDPPGTAYEQYF. Here the CDR3 DNA reads TGTGCCAGCAGTGACCCCCCCGGGACAGCGTACGAGCAGTACTTC.

J is TRBJ2-3 and V is TRBV28; D unresolved. In germline, CDR1 is MDHEN, CDR2 SYDVKM. The V end lost 4 bases, the J end lost 2 bases, and 7 bases lay between the germline ends. The CDR3 length is 13 residues. The CDR3 sequence: CASSWALTDTQYF. CDR3 bases: TGTGCCAGCAGTTGGGCGCTCACAGATACGCAGTATTTT.